This note documents a single TCR beta chain sequence. In the original analysis: Scientists estimated how many nucleated cells there were by amplifying reference gene primers. Repertoires were generated with immunoSEQ multiplex PCR, while TCRdb's copy carries only in-frame clones and drops some. That table is the source of V, J and clone size, and D and trimming were worked out from the DNA. The table records under 150,000 clones, roughly 88% of them present only once. These data come from a study of blood T cell repertoires in COVID-19. Study summary: COVID-19 samples from acute and convalescent phases originated in the United States, Italy and Spain. T cells, B-cell-depleted T cells, or PBMCs supplied cDNA or gDNA.

CDR3 size: 15 residues. Trimming took 5 bases from V and 2 from J, leaving 15 bases between them. Germline assignment: CDR1 MNHEY and CDR2 SVGEGT. Sequencing used peripheral blood. J is TRBJ1-2 and V is TRBV6-2 or TRBV6-3; TRBD1 might be the D (6 bases). The clonotype comes from a woman in her 70s who had recovered from COVID-19. The CDR3, as DNA: TGTGCCAGCAGTACCAGCTGGGGGGGCAACTATGGCTACACCTTC. This sequence encodes CASSTSWGGNYGYTF.